This note documents a single T cell receptor (beta chain) sequence. Its antigen is as yet unknown. This record belongs to a study of T cell repertoires in ileal Crohn's disease. The wider study: Median disease duration was roughly 8.5 years; 35% smoked at surgery. Every patient was operated on for stricturing (roughly 60%) or penetrating (39%) complications. About half of patients got postoperative therapy: ten or so thiopurines, fewer than 20 anti-TNF. Overall study results and limits: Compared with non-smokers, active smokers at surgery showed more clonal expansions.

Data came from immunoSEQ multiplex PCR; TCRdb stores just in-frame clones and leaves some out. Of 16,000 or so clones in the sample, roughly 80% are singletons; the top ten hold under 5%. The germline CDR1 and CDR2 sequences are LNHDA and SQIVND (reference sequence). CDR3 size: 15 residues. V shed 5 bases and J 6 bases; nucleotides not matched to a gene: 10. V gene TRBV19 combines with J gene TRBJ1-1; 9 bases map to TRBD1. The source is an adult with Crohn's disease. Sequences were obtained from ileal tissue. The CDR3 nucleotides are TGTGCCAGTAGTCATCCGGGACAGGGCCCTTCTGAAGCTTTCTTT. Translation gives CASSHPGQGPSEAFF. Looking up the rest from reference TRBV19 and TRBJ1-1 gives the full variable domain: DGGITQSPKYLFRKEGQNVTLSCEQNLNHDAMYWYRQDPGQGLRLIYYSQIVNDFQKGDIAEGYSVSREKKESFPLTVTSAQKNPTAFYLCASSHPGQGPSEAFFGQGTRLTVV.